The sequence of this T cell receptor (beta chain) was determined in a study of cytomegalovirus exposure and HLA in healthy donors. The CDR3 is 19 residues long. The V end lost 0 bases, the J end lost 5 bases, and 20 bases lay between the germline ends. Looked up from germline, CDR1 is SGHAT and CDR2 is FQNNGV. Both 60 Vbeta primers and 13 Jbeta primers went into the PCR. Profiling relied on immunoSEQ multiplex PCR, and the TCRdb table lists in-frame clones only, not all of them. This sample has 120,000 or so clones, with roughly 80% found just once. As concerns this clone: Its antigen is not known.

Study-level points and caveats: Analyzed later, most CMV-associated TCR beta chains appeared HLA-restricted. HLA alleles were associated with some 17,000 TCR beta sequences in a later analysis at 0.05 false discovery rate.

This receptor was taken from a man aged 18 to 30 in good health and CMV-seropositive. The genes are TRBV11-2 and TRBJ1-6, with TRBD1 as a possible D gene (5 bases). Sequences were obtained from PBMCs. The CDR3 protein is CASSLDLKAPTDNNSPLHF. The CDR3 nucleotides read TGTGCCAGCAGCTTAGATCTTAAAGCCCCGACAGATAATAATTCACCCCTCCACTTT.